Included here is one T cell receptor (beta chain) sequence, with context. Its antigen is undetermined. Per germline, CDR1 LNHNV and CDR2 YYDKDF (reference sequence). CDR3 length equals 19 residues. V was pared by 0 bases and J by 4 bases, with 17 bases of the junction left unmatched. This sample was taken from a study of PD-1 blockade in mismatch repair-deficient tumors. Turning to the study itself: Patients had over ten mismatch repair-deficient cancer types and were previously treated and progressing. General observations from the study: After pembrolizumab, tumor-resident clones rose rapidly, then generally contracted before radiologic responses.

The data were produced by immunoSEQ multiplex PCR, yet TCRdb's version contains in-frame clones alone and is incomplete. The sample includes around 120,000 clones, about 88% of them seen just once. This TCR was recovered from an adult with mismatch repair-deficient cancer. This chain links TRBV15 with TRBJ2-7; TRBD2 agrees at 8 bases. This sample comprised peripheral blood, obtained just under 74 weeks after starting pembrolizumab. The CDR3 DNA reads TGTGCCACCAGCAGAGATTATATCCGGTTTTGGCCGGGAGGGTACGAGCAGTACTTC. Translation gives CATSRDYIRFWPGGYEQYF.